The clone carrying this T cell receptor (beta chain) came up a few times. Its antigen is unidentified. V was cut by 4 bases and J by 0 bases, with 13 bases left in between. The CDR3 length is 14 residues. In germline, CDR1 is DFQATT, CDR2 SNEGSKA (reference sequence). The authors ran a second PCR of roughly 6 to 11 cycles using a sample-barcoded 5' primer and a J-beta primer mix. Template switching added a 12-random-nucleotide identifier to every cDNA molecule. TCRdb re-called the 5' RACE reads through MiXCR, storing one row per CDR3 protein. The data contain 540,000 or so distinct CDR3 sequences, 27% of them singletons. The data are from a study of blood T cells in healthy people across ages. Whole-study results and caveats: Diversity of TCR beta per million T cells declined in a roughly linear way with age. Changes in expanded clonotypes were possibly confounded, as the CMV status of donors was unknown.

Sequencing input: blood. The chain joins TRBV20-1 to TRBJ2-7; D may be TRBD2 (5 bases). The clonotype was recovered from a woman aged 70-85 years in good health. CDR3 protein: CSAISGESSYEQYF. CDR3 nucleotides: TGCAGTGCTATCTCCGGGGAAAGCTCCTACGAGCAGTACTTC.